Presented here are 30 T cell receptor beta chains from one specimen sequenced in a study of control samples from healthy donors and cancer patients (dated by TCRdb to between 2020 and 2021). The protocol used for the library was the immunoSEQ multiplex PCR assay. What TCRdb holds here is the immuneACCESS table cut down to in-frame rearrangements. Part of the clones is not present; checked against another copy, under half of the missing clones reflect an unresolved V gene, and the others are unexplained. This sample gives some 80,000 clones in total; roughly 92% of them show up just once. Almost 6% of the sample rests with the top ten. The sample was blood. These receptors were collected from a woman between 55 and 75 years old in good health.

The V gene is TRBV20-1, the J gene TRBJ2-5; a weak D match, TRBD1 (5 bases). The CDR3 totals 14 residues. Trimming took off 3 bases at V and 0 bases at J, with 11 bases between the two ends. Germline lookup yields CDR1 DFQATT and CDR2 SNEGSKA (reference sequence). CDR3 DNA: TGCAGTGCTAGTCGAGACAGTAACCAAGAGACCCAGTACTTC. Its translation: CSASRDSNQETQYF.

The V call is TRBV4-3, the J call TRBJ2-1; tentatively, D is TRBD1 (6 bases). Germline CDR1 LGHNA, CDR2 YSLEER. The CDR3 consists of 15 residues. Trimming shortened V by 2 bases and J by 3 bases, and 11 bases separated the two germline ends. CDR3 in DNA: TGCGCCAGCAGCCAATACTGGGACAACTACAATGAGCAGTTCTTC. As protein: CASSQYWDNYNEQFF.

This chain uses TRBV12-3 or TRBV12-4 with TRBJ1-2, with D unresolved. This CDR3 has 12 residues. V was pared by 6 bases and J by 4 bases, with 9 bases between. CDR3 loop: CASSGWIYGYTF. The CDR3 region has the DNA TGTGCCAGCAGCGGTTGGATCTATGGCTACACCTTC.

V usage is TRBV5-4 and J usage is TRBJ1-2; weak D call: TRBD1 (5 bases). This CDR3 is built from 16 residues. The germline CDR1 and CDR2 sequences are SGHNT and YYREEE (reference sequence). Trimming cost V 4 bases and J 8 bases, with 24 bases left between them. This CDR3 reads CASSPPRSVGALGYTF. CDR3 DNA: TGTGCCAGCAGCCCACCCCGGTCCGTCGGGGCACTAGGCTACACCTTC.

This chain links TRBV2 with TRBJ1-5; D gene unclear. The germline gives CDR1 SNHLY, CDR2 FYNNEI. The CDR3 runs 14 residues. Trimming removed 7 bases at V and 3 bases at J, with 13 bases between. CDR3: CASNLDGYNQPQHF. In DNA, the CDR3 is TGTGCCAGCAACCTGGACGGTTACAATCAGCCCCAGCATTTT.

Concerning this clone: A junction boundary mismatches the germline segment, possibly from a read error. The V gene is TRBV2, the J gene TRBJ2-1, with 10 nucleotides matching TRBD2. Germline-derived CDR1 and CDR2 are SNHLY and FYNNEI. This CDR3 region has 12 residues. CDR3 DNA: TGTGCCAGCAGTGGGCCAGGACTAGCGGAAATCTTC. Amino acids: CASSGPGLAEIF.

The rearrangement uses TRBV7-2 and TRBJ1-5; D is unresolved. The CDR3 is made up of 13 amino acids. V was clipped by 1 base and J by 3 bases, with 4 bases between them. Germline CDR1 reads SGHTA; CDR2 reads FQGNSA. The CDR3 DNA follows: TGTGCCAGCAGCTTAGTGGACAATCAGCCCCAGCATTTT. It encodes CASSLVDNQPQHF.

This sequence joins TRBV7-9 and TRBJ1-2; TRBD1 matches at 8 bases. V dropped 1 base and J dropped 4; count of bases not matched to a gene: 2. The CDR3 totals 14 residues. The germline gives CDR1 SEHNR, CDR2 FQNEAQ (reference sequence). The CDR3 nucleotides read TGTGCCAGCAGCTTAGGGCAGGGGGCCTATGGCTACACCTTC. Its protein product is CASSLGQGAYGYTF.

The CDR3 is CASRGSGGRTYNEQFF. The CDR3, as DNA: TGTGCCAGCAGGGGTTCGGGGGGCAGGACCTACAATGAGCAGTTCTTC. This chain connects TRBV27 to TRBJ2-1; TRBD2 might be the D (7 bases). The CDR3 runs to 16 residues. The germline CDR1 and CDR2 sequences are MNHEY and SMNVEV (reference sequence). V lost 6 bases to trimming and J lost 2 bases, with 17 bases between them.

This CDR3 is CASRRDSGNTIYF. The CDR3 DNA sequence: TGTGCCAGCCGGAGGGACTCTGGAAACACCATATATTTT. The V gene is TRBV2, the J gene TRBJ1-3; no definite D call. CDR3 length: 13 residues. V lost 8 bases and J 0 bases, leaving 8 bases between the germline ends. CDR1 is SNHLY and CDR2 is FYNNEI in the germline V gene.

The CDR3 nucleotides read TGTGCCAGCAGTGGCCCAGCGGGGGGCACAGATACGCAGTATTTT. Protein product: CASSGPAGGTDTQYF. The V gene is TRBV2, the J gene TRBJ2-3, with 8 bases matching TRBD2. Trimming cost V 4 bases and J 1 base; bases outside gene matches: 4. Germline assignment: CDR1 SNHLY and CDR2 FYNNEI. The CDR3 is 15 residues long. The full variable domain, rest sourced from reference TRBV2 and TRBJ2-3, is EPEVTQTPSHQVTQMGQEVILRCVPISNHLYFYWYRQILGQKVEFLVSFYNNEISEKSEIFDDQFSVERPDGSNFTLKIRSTKLEDSAMYFCASSGPAGGTDTQYFGPGTRLTVL.

This sequence joins TRBV18 and TRBJ2-7, with no clear D. Germline CDR1 is KGHSH and CDR2 is LQKENI. The germline V and J ends were trimmed by 2 bases and 1 base, with 6 bases remaining between them. The CDR3 length is 13 residues. The CDR3 region is CASSPSSSYEQYF. The CDR3 DNA reads as TGTGCCAGCTCACCAAGCAGTTCCTACGAGCAGTACTTC.

J is TRBJ2-2 and V is TRBV11-2, with TRBD2 matching over 12 bases. V shed 5 bases and J 5 bases; nucleotides not matched to a gene: 6. The CDR3 totals 16 residues. CDR1 and CDR2 from the germline V gene are SGHAT and FQNNGV. For the CDR3, the DNA is TGTGCCAGCAGCGCGACTAGCGGGAGAGGGACCGGGGAGCTGTTTTTT. Protein sequence: CASSATSGRGTGELFF.

This clone was seen more than once but under ten times. The chain couples TRBV30 to TRBJ1-5; D is unresolved. Trimming cost V 0 bases and J 6 bases, with 9 bases left between them. CDR1 and CDR2 from the germline V gene are GTSNPN and SVGIG (reference sequence). The CDR3 covers 13 residues. CDR3 coding DNA: TGTGCCTGGAGTGTACTGGGAGGTCAGCCCCAGCATTTT. The encoded protein is CAWSVLGGQPQHF.

The chain is built from TRBV28 and TRBJ2-2; D is unresolved. The V gene lost 3 bases and the J gene lost 9 bases, with 5 bases spanning the gap. Germline CDR1 and CDR2: MDHEN and SYDVKM. The CDR3 has 11 residues. The chain's CDR3 is CASSFSRELFF. The CDR3 DNA reads as TGTGCCAGCAGTTTCAGCAGGGAGCTGTTTTTT.

The gene calls are TRBV19 and TRBJ1-2, with D unresolved. The V gene lost 6 bases and the J gene lost 0 bases, with 14 bases spanning the gap. This CDR3 has 15 residues. CDR1 is LNHDA, CDR2 SQIVND, per germline (reference sequence). The CDR3 sequence is CASRANREANYGYTF. CDR3 nucleotides: TGTGCCAGTAGAGCTAACAGAGAAGCTAACTATGGCTACACCTTC.

This chain uses TRBV30 with TRBJ2-7, with TRBD1 identical over 7 bases. The germline V gene has CDR1 GTSNPN and CDR2 SVGIG (reference sequence). Trimming removed 0 bases from V and 7 bases from J; junction bases left unmatched: 9. The CDR3 runs to 14 residues. CDR3 DNA: TGTGCCTGGAGTGTACTGACAGGGCTGGGAGAGCAGTACTTC. It encodes CAWSVLTGLGEQYF.

The CDR3 DNA is TGTGCCAGCGGGAGGGACTACAGTTCACCCCTCCACTTT. It translates to CASGRDYSSPLHF. The chain is built from TRBV2 and TRBJ1-6, with D possibly being TRBD1 (5 bases). Trimming shortened V by 8 bases and J by 9 bases, and 14 bases separated the two germline ends. The CDR3 sequence is 13 residues long. In germline, CDR1 is SNHLY, CDR2 FYNNEI.

The rearrangement joins TRBV7-9 to TRBJ2-2; D tentatively fits TRBD1 or TRBD2 (6 bases each). V was cut by 6 bases and J by 7 bases, with 24 bases left in between. Looked up from germline, CDR1 is SEHNR and CDR2 is FQNEAQ (reference sequence). The length of the CDR3 is 17 residues. The CDR3 protein is CASRPGAGEVLSGELFF. DNA for the CDR3: TGTGCCAGCAGACCGGGGGCAGGGGAAGTCTTGAGCGGGGAGCTGTTTTTT.

V gene TRBV10-3 combines with J gene TRBJ1-6; 8 bases map to TRBD1. Germline-derived CDR1 and CDR2 are ENHRY and SYGVKD. This CDR3 spans 14 amino acids. After removal of 6 bases from V and 9 bases from J, the junction contained 7 bases not matched to a gene. CDR3 sequence reads: CAIRDRDITSPLHF. CDR3 bases: TGTGCCATCAGGGACAGGGACATCACTTCACCCCTCCACTTT.

The CDR3 DNA reads TGTGCCAGCAGCCTACGGCACCCTGGGGACTATGGCTACACCTTC. This gives the protein CASSLRHPGDYGYTF. This chain connects TRBV5-4 to TRBJ1-2; D not certain. Per the germline V gene, CDR1 is SGHNT and CDR2 is YYREEE (reference sequence). The length of the CDR3 is 15 residues. The ends were cut back, 4 bases at V and 3 bases at J, with 16 bases in the middle.

The genes are TRBV6-6 and TRBJ1-2, with D possibly being TRBD1 (6 bases). The CDR3 has 15 amino acids. Between the trimmed V and J ends, which lost 0 bases and 4 bases, there was a span of 12 bases. Germline-derived CDR1 and CDR2 are MNHNY and SVGAGI (reference sequence). The CDR3 spells CASSYSGAPGYGYTF. The CDR3 DNA follows: TGTGCCAGCAGTTACTCGGGGGCTCCTGGCTATGGCTACACCTTC.

This chain uses TRBV2 with TRBJ1-2, with 11 bases fitting TRBD1. The junction had 10 bases not matched to a gene; V was cut back by 8 bases and J by 5 bases. CDR1 and CDR2 (germline): SNHLY, FYNNEI. The length of the CDR3 is 15 residues. DNA for the CDR3: TGTGCCAGCGTTGTCACCGGGACAGGGGGATATGGCTACACCTTC. Its protein is CASVVTGTGGYGYTF.

J is TRBJ2-3 and V is TRBV5-4; weak D call: TRBD2 (5 bases). Germline CDR1 is SGHNT and CDR2 is YYREEE (reference sequence). This CDR3 spans 14 amino acids. With 6 bases removed from V and 2 bases from J, the gap between germline ends came to 13 bases. The CDR3 reads CASTLGLNTDTQYF. Written as DNA, the CDR3 is TGTGCCAGCACCCTCGGACTTAACACAGATACGCAGTATTTT. Drawing the rest from reference TRBV5-4 and TRBJ2-3, the complete variable domain is ETGVTQSPTHLIKTRGQQVTLRCSSQSGHNTVSWYQQALGQGPQFIFQYYREEENGRGNFPPRFSGLQFPNYSSELNVNALELDDSALYLCASTLGLNTDTQYFGPGTRLTVL.

This clone was seen only once. The rearrangement joins TRBV11-2 to TRBJ2-7; tentative D call: TRBD2 (6 bases). Germline lookup yields CDR1 SGHAT and CDR2 FQNNGV. Trimming stripped 5 bases from V and 3 bases from J, with 11 bases between. This CDR3 comprises 13 residues. For the CDR3, the DNA is TGTGCCAGCAGCATTGGCGGGATCTACGAGCAGTACTTC. Translated, it gives CASSIGGIYEQYF.

The J gene is TRBJ1-6, the V gene TRBV2, with D possibly matching TRBD1 (5 bases). V was shortened by 5 bases and J by 8 bases, with 10 bases between the two germline ends. The CDR3 is made up of 13 amino acids. Germline V gene data show CDR1 as SNHLY and CDR2 as FYNNEI. CDR3 DNA: TGTGCCAGCAGTCTGACAGTATATTCACCCCTCCACTTT. Translation: CASSLTVYSPLHF.

The chain uses TRBV28 and TRBJ1-5, with D unresolved. V was cut by 10 bases and J by 7 bases, with 17 bases left in between. The CDR3 covers 13 residues. The germline gives CDR1 MDHEN, CDR2 SYDVKM. In nucleotides, the CDR3 is TGTGCCACCGCGTCCCGGGTAAACCAGCCCCAGCATTTT. It encodes CATASRVNQPQHF.

The chain employs TRBV28 and TRBJ1-5, with D possibly being TRBD1 (5 bases). This CDR3 has 12 residues. Germline-derived CDR1 and CDR2 are MDHEN and SYDVKM. Between the trimmed V and J ends, which lost 5 bases and 9 bases, there was a span of 11 bases. DNA of the CDR3: TGTGCCAGCAGTATCTCGGGGCTGCCCCAGCATTTT. Protein: CASSISGLPQHF.

V usage is TRBV11-3 and J usage is TRBJ1-1; no reliable D call. The CDR3 covers 13 residues. Trimming took 5 bases from V and 0 from J, leaving 7 bases between them. Germline assignment: CDR1 SGHNT and CDR2 YENEEA. CDR3: CASSVGLNTEAFF. For the CDR3, the DNA is TGTGCCAGCAGCGTGGGATTGAACACTGAAGCTTTCTTT.

V gene TRBV30 combines with J gene TRBJ2-2; 8 bases match TRBD1. Germline-derived CDR1 and CDR2 are GTSNPN and SVGIG (reference sequence). The CDR3 contains 13 residues. V was pared by 2 bases and J by 7 bases, with 3 bases of the junction left unmatched. The CDR3 DNA follows: TGTGCCTGGAGTTCAGGGGGCGACGGGGAGCTGTTTTTT. Its translation: CAWSSGGDGELFF.